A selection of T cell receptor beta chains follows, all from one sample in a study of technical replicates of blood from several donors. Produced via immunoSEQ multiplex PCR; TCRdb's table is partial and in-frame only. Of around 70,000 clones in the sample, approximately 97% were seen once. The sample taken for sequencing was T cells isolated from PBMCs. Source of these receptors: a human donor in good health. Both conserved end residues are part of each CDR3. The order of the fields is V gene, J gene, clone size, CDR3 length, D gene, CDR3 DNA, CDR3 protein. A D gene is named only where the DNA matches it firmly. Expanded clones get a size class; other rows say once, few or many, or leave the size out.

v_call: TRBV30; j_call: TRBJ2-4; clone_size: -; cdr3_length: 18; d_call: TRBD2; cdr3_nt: TGTGCCATGAGAGGGGGACTAGGAACGCGGCTAGCCAAAAACATTCAGTACTTC; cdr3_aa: CAMRGGLGTRLAKNIQYF
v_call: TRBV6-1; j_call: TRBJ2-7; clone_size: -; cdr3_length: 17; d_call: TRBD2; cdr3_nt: TGTGCCAGCAGTGAAGCGCGGACTAGCGGGAGGGCCCGCGAGCAGTACTTC; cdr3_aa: CASSEARTSGRAREQYF
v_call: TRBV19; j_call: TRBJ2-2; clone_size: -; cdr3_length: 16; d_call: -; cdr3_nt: TGTGCCAGTAGTAAAGACCACAGGCTTCACACCGGGGAGCTGTTTTTT; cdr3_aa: CASSKDHRLHTGELFF
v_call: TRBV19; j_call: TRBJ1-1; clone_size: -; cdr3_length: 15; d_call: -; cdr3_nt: TGTGCCAGTAGAAATCCCCCAGGGGTAGTCACTGAAGCTTTCTTT; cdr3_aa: CASRNPPGVVTEAFF
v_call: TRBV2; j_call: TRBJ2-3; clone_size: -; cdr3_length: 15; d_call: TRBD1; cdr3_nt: TGTGCCAGCAGAATCCGGGACAGGGGGCCAGATACGCAGTATTTT; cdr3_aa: CASRIRDRGPDTQYF
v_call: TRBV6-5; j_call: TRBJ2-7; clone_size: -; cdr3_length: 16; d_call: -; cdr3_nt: TGTGCCAGCAGTTACTATCGCCCAGGCTTTGTCTACGAGCAGTACTTC; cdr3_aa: CASSYYRPGFVYEQYF
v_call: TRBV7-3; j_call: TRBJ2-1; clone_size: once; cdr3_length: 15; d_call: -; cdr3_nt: TGTGCCAGCAGCTACCTGAATAGTTGGTACAATGAGCAGTTCTTC; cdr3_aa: CASSYLNSWYNEQFF
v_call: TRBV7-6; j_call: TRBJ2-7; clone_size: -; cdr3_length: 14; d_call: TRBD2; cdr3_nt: TGTGCCAGCAGCTTAGAACTAGCGAGGCACGAGCAGTACTTC; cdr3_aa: CASSLELARHEQYF
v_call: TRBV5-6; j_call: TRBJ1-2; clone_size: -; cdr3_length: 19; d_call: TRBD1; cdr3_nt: TGTGCCAGCAGCCCCTTTTATCTCAACCGCGACAGGGTGATCTATGGCTACACCTTC; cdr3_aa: CASSPFYLNRDRVIYGYTF
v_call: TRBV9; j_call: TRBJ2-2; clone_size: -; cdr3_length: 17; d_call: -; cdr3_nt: TGTGCCAGCAGTCTAAACCCCGGGACACCAAACACCGGGGAGCTGTTTTTT; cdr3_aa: CASSLNPGTPNTGELFF
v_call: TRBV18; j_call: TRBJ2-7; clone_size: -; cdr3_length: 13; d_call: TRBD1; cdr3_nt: TGTGCCAGCTCAGGGACAGGGTTCTACGAGCAGTACTTC; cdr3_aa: CASSGTGFYEQYF
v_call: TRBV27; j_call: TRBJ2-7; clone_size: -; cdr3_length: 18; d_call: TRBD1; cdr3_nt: TGTGCCAGCAGTTTGTTGACAGGGGTCTTTAGTACTTCCTACGAGCAGTACTTC; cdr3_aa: CASSLLTGVFSTSYEQYF
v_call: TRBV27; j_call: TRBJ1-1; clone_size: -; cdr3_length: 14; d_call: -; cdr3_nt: TGTGCCAGCAGCCGAACTACAGGGATAGTTGAAGCTTTCTTT; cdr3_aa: CASSRTTGIVEAFF
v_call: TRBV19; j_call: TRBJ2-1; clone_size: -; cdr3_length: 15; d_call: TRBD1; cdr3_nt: TGTGCCAGTAGTATGGAGGGGACAGGGTGGAATGAGCAGTTCTTC; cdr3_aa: CASSMEGTGWNEQFF
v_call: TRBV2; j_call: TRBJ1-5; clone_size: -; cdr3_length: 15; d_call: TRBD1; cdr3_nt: TGTGCCAGCAGTGATGGGGACAGCCTGAATCAGCCCCAGCATTTT; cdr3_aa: CASSDGDSLNQPQHF
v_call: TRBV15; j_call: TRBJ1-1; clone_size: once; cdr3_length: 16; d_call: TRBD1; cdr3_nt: TGTGCCACCAGCAGAGCGGGCGGGACAGGGAGCACTGAAGCTTTCTTT; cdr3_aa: CATSRAGGTGSTEAFF
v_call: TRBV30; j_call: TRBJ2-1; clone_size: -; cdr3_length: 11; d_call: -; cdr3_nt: TGTGCCTGGAGTGCCAGTGTTGAGCAGTTCTTC; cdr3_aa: CAWSASVEQFF
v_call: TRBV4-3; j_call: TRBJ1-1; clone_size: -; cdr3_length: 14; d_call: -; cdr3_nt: TGCGCCAGCAGCCAAGGTAAGAGAAACACTGAAGCTTTCTTT; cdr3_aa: CASSQGKRNTEAFF
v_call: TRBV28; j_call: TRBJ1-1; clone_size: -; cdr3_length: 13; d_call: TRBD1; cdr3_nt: TGTGCCAGCTCGACAGGGCTGAACACTGAAGCTTTCTTT; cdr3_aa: CASSTGLNTEAFF
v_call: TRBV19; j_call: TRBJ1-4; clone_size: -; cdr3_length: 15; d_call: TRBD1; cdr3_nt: TGTGCCAGTGGGACCGGGACAGCAACTAATGAAAAACTGTTTTTT; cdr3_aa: CASGTGTATNEKLFF
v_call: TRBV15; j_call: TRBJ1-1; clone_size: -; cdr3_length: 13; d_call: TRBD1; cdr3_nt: TGTGCCACCAGCTGGACAGGGGACACTGAAGCTTTCTTT; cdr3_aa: CATSWTGDTEAFF
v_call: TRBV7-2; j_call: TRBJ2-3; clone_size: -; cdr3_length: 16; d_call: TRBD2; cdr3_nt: TGTGCCAGCAGCTTAGGTAGCGGGAGGGCCCAAGATACGCAGTATTTT; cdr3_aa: CASSLGSGRAQDTQYF
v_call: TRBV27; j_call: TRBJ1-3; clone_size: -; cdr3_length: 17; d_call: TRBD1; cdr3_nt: TGTGCCAGCAGTTTATCGCCTGGACAGGGGGCTGGAAACACCATATATTTT; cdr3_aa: CASSLSPGQGAGNTIYF
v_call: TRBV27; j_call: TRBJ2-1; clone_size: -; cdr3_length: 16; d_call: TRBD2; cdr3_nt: TGTGCCAGCAGTTTACTTTTAGCGGGAGGGGGTAATGAGCAGTTCTTC; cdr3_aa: CASSLLLAGGGNEQFF
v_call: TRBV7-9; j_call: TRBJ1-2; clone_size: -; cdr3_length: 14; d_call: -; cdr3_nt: TGTGCCAGCAGCTTAGTCGGCCACTCGGGGGGCTACACCTTC; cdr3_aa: CASSLVGHSGGYTF
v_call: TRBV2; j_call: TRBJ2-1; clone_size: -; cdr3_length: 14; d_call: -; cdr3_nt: TGTGCCAGCAGGGGAGTCGGAAGCCTCAATGAGCAGTTCTTC; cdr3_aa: CASRGVGSLNEQFF
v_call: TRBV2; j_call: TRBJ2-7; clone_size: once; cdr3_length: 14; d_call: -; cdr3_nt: TGTGCCAGCGGCGTGGAGGTCAATATCCTCGAGCAGTACTTC; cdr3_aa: CASGVEVNILEQYF
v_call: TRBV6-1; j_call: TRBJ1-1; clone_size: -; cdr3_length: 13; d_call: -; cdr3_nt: TGTGCCAGCAGAATGGGGCCACTACGGGAAGCTTTCTTT; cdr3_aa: CASRMGPLREAFF
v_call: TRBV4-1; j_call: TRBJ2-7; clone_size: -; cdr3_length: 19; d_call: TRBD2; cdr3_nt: TGCGCCAGCAGCCAGGGTCTGTCGCTAGCGGGGCAAAGGCCCTACGAGCAGTACTTC; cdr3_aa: CASSQGLSLAGQRPYEQYF
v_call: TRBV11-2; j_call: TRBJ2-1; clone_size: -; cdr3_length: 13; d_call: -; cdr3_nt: TGTGCCAGCAGCTTTGGAGGGTACAATGAGCAGTTCTTC; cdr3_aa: CASSFGGYNEQFF
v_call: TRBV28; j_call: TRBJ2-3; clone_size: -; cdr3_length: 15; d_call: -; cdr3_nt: TGTGCCAGCAGTTTGGCCGCAGCGGCCACAGATACGCAGTATTTT; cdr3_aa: CASSLAAAATDTQYF
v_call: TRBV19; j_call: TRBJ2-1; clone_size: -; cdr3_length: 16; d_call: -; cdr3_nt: TGTGCCAGTAGTATAGTAGTGGGAGCAGGCGACAATGAGCAGTTCTTC; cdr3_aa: CASSIVVGAGDNEQFF
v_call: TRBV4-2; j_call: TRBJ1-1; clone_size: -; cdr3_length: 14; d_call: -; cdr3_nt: TGTGCCAGCAGCCCAGGACAGCCGAACACTGAAGCTTTCTTT; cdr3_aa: CASSPGQPNTEAFF
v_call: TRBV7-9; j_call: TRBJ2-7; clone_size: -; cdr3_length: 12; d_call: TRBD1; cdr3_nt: TGTGCCAGCAGCTTGACAGGGTCCGAGCAGTACTTC; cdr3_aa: CASSLTGSEQYF
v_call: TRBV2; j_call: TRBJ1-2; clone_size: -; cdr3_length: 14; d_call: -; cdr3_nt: TGTGCCAGCAGTGAAGATTTCAGAACCTATGGCTACACCTTC; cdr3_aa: CASSEDFRTYGYTF